These 9 T cell receptor beta chains originate from one sample sequenced in a study of blood T cell repertoires in COVID-19. The method was immunoSEQ multiplex PCR; TCRdb's version includes in-frame clones alone and lacks a portion of them. The data contain 150,000 to 200,000 clones, less than 80% of them singletons. Sequences were obtained from peripheral blood. These TCRs come from a man aged 50-60 years who had recovered from COVID-19.

This clone was counted once. V is TRBV7-2 and J is TRBJ2-5; TRBD2 is a possible D gene (6 bases). Trimming shortened V by 1 base and J by 0 bases, and 15 bases separated the two germline ends. Germline CDR1 reads SGHTA; CDR2 reads FQGNSA. The CDR3 totals 17 residues. The CDR3 coding sequence is TGTGCCAGCAGCTTAGTAGTAGCGGACCCTTACCAAGAGACCCAGTACTTC. Amino acids: CASSLVVADPYQETQYF.

The chain employs TRBV2 and TRBJ2-1, with 9 bases identical to TRBD2. With 2 bases clipped from V and 7 bases from J, the junction kept 12 bases outside the gene matches. The germline V gene has CDR1 SNHLY and CDR2 FYNNEI. This CDR3 comprises 17 residues. The CDR3 nucleotides read TGTGCCAGCAGTGAATCCATTAGCGGGAGTACAGCGAATGAGCAGTTCTTC. It encodes CASSESISGSTANEQFF. Full variable domain (remainder filled in from reference TRBV2 and TRBJ2-1): EPEVTQTPSHQVTQMGQEVILRCVPISNHLYFYWYRQILGQKVEFLVSFYNNEISEKSEIFDDQFSVERPDGSNFTLKIRSTKLEDSAMYFCASSESISGSTANEQFFGPGTRLTVL.

V gene TRBV11-3 combines with J gene TRBJ2-3, with 7 bases identical to TRBD2. J was trimmed by 7 bases and V by 6 bases; bases with no gene match: 13. The CDR3 contains 15 residues. The germline CDR1 and CDR2 sequences are SGHNT and YENEEA. Here the CDR3 reads CASSSGAGRSNTQYF. The CDR3, as DNA: TGTGCCAGCAGTTCCGGGGCCGGGAGGTCAAATACGCAGTATTTT. The variable domain in full, completed from reference TRBV11-3 and TRBJ2-3, reads EAGVVQSPRYKIIEKKQPVAFWCNPISGHNTLYWYLQNLGQGPELLIRYENEEAVDDSQLPKDRFSAERLKGVDSTLKIQPAELGDSAVYLCASSSGAGRSNTQYFGPGTRLTVL.

The V gene is TRBV7-3, the J gene TRBJ2-5, with D uncertain. The CDR3 is 14 amino acids. V was trimmed by 5 bases and J by 4 bases, leaving 14 bases between them. Per germline, CDR1 SGHTA and CDR2 FQGTGA. For the CDR3, the DNA is TGTGCCAGCAGCCCCCACCCCCAGTCAGAGACCCAGTACTTC. This translates into CASSPHPQSETQYF.

The CDR3 nucleotides read TGTGCCAGCTCACCATCGGGAAACATTCAGTACTTC. Protein: CASSPSGNIQYF. This chain connects TRBV18 to TRBJ2-4; D is unresolved. The ends were cut back, 2 bases at V and 6 bases at J, with 5 bases in the middle. CDR3 length: 12 amino acids. Germline V gives CDR1 KGHSH, CDR2 LQKENI.

This clone was recorded many times. For the CDR3, the DNA is TGTGCCAGTAGTATGACAGGCCACACCGGGGAGCTGTTTTTT. Its protein product is CASSMTGHTGELFF. V usage is TRBV19 and J usage is TRBJ2-2, with D tentatively TRBD1 (6 bases). The V end lost 3 bases, the J end lost 3 bases, and 8 bases lay between the germline ends. Germline loops: CDR1 LNHDA, CDR2 SQIVND (reference sequence). The CDR3 has 14 amino acids.

The chain links TRBV29-1 to TRBJ1-5, with D perhaps matching TRBD1 (5 bases). V was trimmed by 4 bases and J by 4 bases, leaving 14 bases between them. Per the germline V gene, CDR1 is SQVTM and CDR2 is ANQGSEA. This CDR3 is 14 amino acids long. CDR3 nucleotides: TGCAGCGTTGCAGAGGGGCAGGCTAATCAGCCCCAGCATTTT. Protein sequence: CSVAEGQANQPQHF.

The V and J genes are TRBV18 and TRBJ1-3, with TRBD1 as a possible D gene (6 bases). This CDR3 has 16 residues. The V end lost 2 bases, the J end lost 0 bases, and 11 bases lay between the germline ends. In germline, CDR1 is KGHSH, CDR2 LQKENI. The CDR3, as DNA: TGTGCCAGCTCACCAGGGACACCCGACTCTGGAAACACCATATATTTT. It specifies CASSPGTPDSGNTIYF. Using reference TRBV18 and TRBJ1-3 for the parts outside the CDR3, the full variable domain is NAGVMQNPRHLVRRRGQEARLRCSPMKGHSHVYWYRQLPEEGLKFMVYLQKENIIDESGMPKERFSAEFPKEGPSILRIQQVVRGDSAAYFCASSPGTPDSGNTIYFGEGSWLTVV.

This clone was seen just once. The CDR3 nucleotides are TGTGCCAGCTCATCAACCGGGACAGGGGGTACTAATGAAAAACTGTTTTTT. Translation: CASSSTGTGGTNEKLFF. The V gene is TRBV18, the J gene TRBJ1-4; 11 positions match TRBD1. J lost 2 bases, V lost 5 bases, and 7 bases had no gene match. The germline V gene encodes CDR1 KGHSH and CDR2 LQKENI. CDR3 length equals 17 residues.